The 6 T cell receptor beta chains listed next were all sequenced from one sample in a study of CD8 T cells in ankylosing spondylitis. TCRdb analysed the 5' RACE reads with MiXCR anew, one entry per CDR3 protein. The sample lists around 250,000 distinct CDR3 sequences, about a sixth occurring once. Specimen: blood, either unsorted or a sorted T cell fraction (not recorded which). The receptors stem from a male donor with ankylosing spondylitis or in good health (not recorded which).

The V gene is TRBV7-8, the J gene TRBJ2-1, with unresolved D. V shed 3 bases and J shed 5 bases, with 17 bases lying between them. CDR3 length: 16 residues. Per germline, CDR1 SGHVS and CDR2 FQNEAQ. The DNA of the CDR3 is TGTGCCAGCAGCTTTGACGGAGCCCCTCACAACAATGAGCAGTTCTTC. Amino acid sequence: CASSFDGAPHNNEQFF.

This clonotype was seen many times. The chain links TRBV20-1 to TRBJ2-1; 8 nucleotides align to TRBD2. Trimming took 0 bases from V and 8 from J; bases not matched to a gene: 15. The germline V gene has CDR1 DFQATT and CDR2 SNEGSKA (reference sequence). This CDR3 is built from 17 residues. The CDR3 protein is CSARDLGDSGILYEQFF. CDR3 coding DNA: TGCAGTGCTAGAGATTTGGGTGATAGCGGGATTTTATATGAGCAGTTCTTC.

The CDR3 DNA reads TGTGCCAGCAGCCAAGAAGGACTAGATCCCTACGAGCAGTACTTC. It codes for CASSQEGLDPYEQYF. The chain combines TRBV3-1 with TRBJ2-7; 7 positions agree with TRBD2. The CDR3 is made up of 15 amino acids. V shed 0 bases and J 2 bases; nucleotides not matched to a gene: 4. Germline-derived CDR1 and CDR2 are LGHDT and YNNKEL (reference sequence).

The chain carries TRBV27 and TRBJ2-1, with a tentative D call TRBD2 (6 bases). The CDR3 is made up of 16 amino acids. From germline, CDR1 is MNHEY and CDR2 SMNVEV (reference sequence). V was trimmed by 4 bases and J by 4 bases, leaving 17 bases between them. In nucleotides, the CDR3 is TGTGCCAGCAGTTCGGAGCGGGTGGGCAGGTACAATGAGCAGTTCTTC. Its translation is CASSSERVGRYNEQFF.

This clonotype was seen more than once but under ten times. V and J are TRBV12-3 or TRBV12-4 and TRBJ2-7; 7 bases match TRBD1. The CDR3 loop spans 14 amino acids. Unmatched junction bases numbered 9, after V lost 5 bases and J lost 5 bases. The CDR3 DNA follows: TGTGCCAGCAGTGAGGCAGGGGGTCTCGACGAGCAGTACTTC. Translating it yields CASSEAGGLDEQYF.

This clonotype showed up just once. The chain recombines TRBV7-9 with TRBJ2-7, with D maybe TRBD2 (6 bases). In germline, CDR1 is SEHNR, CDR2 FQNEAQ (reference sequence). This CDR3 contains 14 residues. The germline V and J ends were trimmed by 5 bases and 6 bases, with 17 bases remaining between them. The CDR3, as DNA: TGTGCCAGCAGCGTAACCTCGACTAGGCTCGAGCAGTACTTC. Its protein is CASSVTSTRLEQYF.